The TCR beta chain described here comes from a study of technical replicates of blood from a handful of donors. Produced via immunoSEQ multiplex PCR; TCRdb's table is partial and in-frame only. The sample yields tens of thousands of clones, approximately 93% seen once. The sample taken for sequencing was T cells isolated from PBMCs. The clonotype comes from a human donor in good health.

For the CDR3, the DNA is TGTGCCAGCAGTTTCGGACAGGGTGGGAACTATGGCTACACCTTC. It translates to CASSFGQGGNYGYTF. The chain is built from TRBV6-1 and TRBJ1-2, with TRBD1 matching over 8 bases. V gave up 5 bases and J gave up 2 bases; unmatched junction bases: 7. Germline V gives CDR1 MNHNS, CDR2 SASEGT. The CDR3 is 15 residues long.